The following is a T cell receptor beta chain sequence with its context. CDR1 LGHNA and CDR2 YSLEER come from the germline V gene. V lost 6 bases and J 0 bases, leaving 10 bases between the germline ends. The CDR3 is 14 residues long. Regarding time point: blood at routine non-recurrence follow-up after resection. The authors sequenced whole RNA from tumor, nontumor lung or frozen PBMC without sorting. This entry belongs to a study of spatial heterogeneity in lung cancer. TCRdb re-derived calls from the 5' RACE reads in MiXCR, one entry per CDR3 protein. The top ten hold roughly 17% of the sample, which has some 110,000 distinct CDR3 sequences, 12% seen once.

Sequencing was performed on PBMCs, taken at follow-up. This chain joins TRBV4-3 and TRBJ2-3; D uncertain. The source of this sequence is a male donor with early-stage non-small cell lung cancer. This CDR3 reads CASRRDTSTDTQYF. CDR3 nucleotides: TGCGCCAGCAGAAGAGATACCAGCACAGATACGCAGTATTTT.